This TCR beta chain was captured by sequencing in a study of molecular identifiers for immune sequencing clone quantification. On the study more broadly: In replicates, the authors split RNA from approximately 22,000 or 94,000 naive CD8 cells five ways and sequenced four.

One entry per CDR3 protein results from TCRdb running MiXCR on the PCR reads. Of more than 250,000 distinct CDR3 sequences listed, about a fifth are singletons. The V segment lost 1 base and the J segment 6 bases; nucleotides outside the gene matches: 4. This CDR3 spans 14 amino acids. The germline V gene has CDR1 SGHTA and CDR2 FQGNSA. Broader study findings: Spike-in Jurkat TCR RNA from a single cell reportedly registered among one million naive cells.

In its sample, this clonotype was seen many times. Its antigen is not identified. The chain recombines TRBV7-2 with TRBJ2-3; 7 bases agree with TRBD2. Sequencing was carried out using naive CD8+ T cells from blood, with Jurkat cell RNA spiked in. As for subset: FACS-sorted CD8+CD4-CCR7+CD45RA+ naive T cells. The source is a human donor in good health. Some libraries in this study had Jurkat cell RNA spiked in. CDR3: CASSLEGGLDTQYF. CDR3 nucleotide sequence: TGTGCCAGCAGCTTAGAGGGAGGGCTTGATACGCAGTATTTT. The full variable domain, with the rest looked up from reference TRBV7-2 and TRBJ2-3, is GAGVSQSPSNKVTEKGKDVELRCDPISGHTALYWYRQSLGQGLEFLIYFQGNSAPDKSGLPSDRFSAERTGGSVSTLTIQRTQQEDSAVYLCASSLEGGLDTQYFGPGTRLTVL.